This is a list of T cell receptor beta chains from one sample in a study of T cell responses to AZD1222 COVID-19 vaccine. Clones were sequenced by immunoSEQ multiplex PCR, and TCRdb holds only the in-frame ones, with some missing. The sample holds 80,000 to 95,000 clones; roughly nine tenths are singletons and the top ten take more than 4.5%. Sequenced material: peripheral blood, taken on day 0 of AZD1222 vaccination. Source of these receptors: an adult in good health. Each CDR3 is given with its conserved first and last residue. D genes are given only for firm matches. Some rows have no size entry. The others give once, few or many, or a class for an expanded clone.

CDR3aa,CDR3nt,j_gene,d_gene,abundance,v_gene
CSVVGQGPYEQYF,TGCAGCGTTGTGGGGCAGGGGCCCTACGAGCAGTACTTC,TRBJ2-7,.,.,TRBV29-1
CASSQASGQGSYGYNEQFF,TGTGCCAGCAGCCAAGCCTCCGGGCAGGGCTCGTATGGCTACAATGAGCAGTTCTTC,TRBJ2-1,.,.,TRBV3-1/TRBV3-2
CASSNRDNTGELFF,TGTGCCAGCAGCAACCGGGACAACACCGGGGAGCTGTTTTTT,TRBJ2-2,.,once,TRBV27
CASTEDRHGTSGKRVYNEQFF,TGTGCCAGCACTGAGGACAGGCACGGGACTAGCGGGAAAAGGGTTTACAATGAGCAGTTCTTC,TRBJ2-1,TRBD2,few,TRBV9
CASSQEMGYNEQFF,TGTGCCAGCAGCCAAGAAATGGGGTACAATGAGCAGTTCTTC,TRBJ2-1,.,.,TRBV4-2
CASSLGGIRAEAFF,TGTGCCAGCAGTTTGGGGGGCATTAGGGCTGAAGCTTTCTTT,TRBJ1-1,.,.,TRBV6-2/TRBV6-3
CASSTSLMNTEAFF,TGTGCCAGCAGCACGAGTCTAATGAACACTGAAGCTTTCTTT,TRBJ1-1,.,few,TRBV9
CASSASDYNEQFF,TGTGCCAGCAGCGCCTCGGACTACAATGAGCAGTTCTTC,TRBJ2-1,.,.,TRBV9
CASSLDTGQPQHF,TGTGCCAGCAGCTTAGATACAGGACAGCCCCAGCATTTT,TRBJ1-5,.,.,TRBV7-8
CAISGRNEQFF,TGTGCCATCAGTGGCAGAAATGAGCAGTTCTTC,TRBJ2-1,.,.,TRBV10-3
CASSFGMEAGGETQYF,TGTGCCAGCAGCTTCGGGATGGAAGCGGGGGGCGAGACCCAGTACTTC,TRBJ2-5,TRBD2,once,TRBV5-8
CASSKLTGTEVHYSNQPQHF,TGTGCCAGCAGCAAGCTTACCGGGACTGAAGTGCACTATAGCAATCAGCCCCAGCATTTT,TRBJ1-5,.,.,TRBV21-1
CATSRTGTQETQYF,TGTGCCACCAGCAGGACAGGGACCCAAGAGACCCAGTACTTC,TRBJ2-5,TRBD1,.,TRBV15
CASSQAFPRDEKLFF,TGTGCCAGCAGCCAAGCTTTTCCGAGGGATGAAAAACTGTTTTTT,TRBJ1-4,.,.,TRBV14
CASSLVPGDGYTF,TGTGCCAGCAGCTTAGTTCCAGGGGATGGCTACACCTTC,TRBJ1-2,.,.,TRBV5-4
CASSQDHVLASYNEQFF,TGTGCCAGCAGCCAAGATCATGTGCTAGCGTCCTACAATGAGCAGTTCTTC,TRBJ2-1,.,.,TRBV4-2
CASSPRARGPDQETQYF,TGTGCCAGTAGTCCCCGGGCGAGGGGGCCCGACCAAGAGACCCAGTACTTC,TRBJ2-5,TRBD1,.,TRBV19
CASSPRTVYEQYF,TGTGCCAGTAGTCCTCGGACAGTTTACGAGCAGTACTTC,TRBJ2-7,.,.,TRBV19
CASSQTGPQPQHF,TGCGCCAGCAGCCAAACAGGGCCCCAGCCCCAGCATTTT,TRBJ1-5,.,once,TRBV4-1
CASSIEGQGARDTQYF,TGCGCCAGCAGCATAGAAGGACAGGGGGCGCGAGATACGCAGTATTTT,TRBJ2-3,TRBD1,.,TRBV5-1
CASSYGVSGANVLTF,TGTGCCAGCAGTTACGGGGTCTCTGGGGCCAACGTCCTGACTTTC,TRBJ2-6,.,.,TRBV6-5
CASSVTGTPIQTGELFF,TGTGCCAGCAGCGTTACCGGGACTCCCATCCAAACCGGGGAGCTGTTTTTT,TRBJ2-2,.,.,TRBV9
CASSPKEESYEQYF,TGTGCCAGCAGCCCAAAGGAGGAATCCTACGAGCAGTACTTC,TRBJ2-7,.,.,TRBV9
CASRGGGHEQYF,TGTGCCAGTCGTGGCGGGGGGCACGAGCAGTACTTC,TRBJ2-7,TRBD2,.,TRBV27
CASSQNPGTGVGANVLTF,TGCGCCAGCAGCCAAAACCCCGGGACAGGGGTAGGGGCCAACGTCCTGACTTTC,TRBJ2-6,TRBD1,.,TRBV4-3
CASSFTGGEKLFF,TGTGCCAGCAGTTTCACAGGCGGTGAAAAACTGTTTTTT,TRBJ1-4,.,.,TRBV12-3/TRBV12-4
CASSQVGRQGSGNTIYF,TGTGCCAGCAGCCAAGTAGGCAGGCAAGGGTCTGGAAACACCATATATTTT,TRBJ1-3,.,.,TRBV14
CASSLAASGSNEQFF,TGTGCCAGCAGTTTGGCGGCTAGCGGGAGCAATGAGCAGTTCTTC,TRBJ2-1,TRBD2,once,TRBV28
CASSINGLDTQYF,TGTGCCAGTAGTATCAACGGATTGGATACGCAGTATTTT,TRBJ2-3,.,.,TRBV19
CASSLRDDSTTEAFF,TGTGCCAGCTCACTCCGGGATGACAGCACCACTGAAGCTTTCTTT,TRBJ1-1,.,once,TRBV18
CASSTGGSFGNTIYF,TGTGCCAGCAGCACAGGGGGCTCGTTTGGAAACACCATATATTTT,TRBJ1-3,TRBD1,.,TRBV6-5
CASSLYPGLAGFTGELFF,TGTGCCAGCAGCCTTTACCCGGGACTAGCGGGATTCACCGGGGAGCTGTTTTTT,TRBJ2-2,TRBD2,.,TRBV14
CASSPWGAGGELFF,TGTGCCAGCAGCCCATGGGGGGCGGGCGGGGAGCTGTTTTTT,TRBJ2-2,.,few,TRBV9
CASSTGLDQQFF,TGTGCCAGCAGTACGGGACTAGACCAGCAGTTCTTC,TRBJ2-1,TRBD2,.,TRBV27
CASKGLSEKLFF,TGTGCCAGCAAGGGTTTAAGTGAAAAACTGTTTTTT,TRBJ1-4,.,.,TRBV28
CASSLDYTDTQYF,TGCGCCAGCAGCTTGGACTACACAGATACGCAGTATTTT,TRBJ2-3,.,once,TRBV5-1
CASSTRGRISTAEAFF,TGTGCCAGCAGTACCAGGGGCCGGATTTCAACGGCTGAAGCTTTCTTT,TRBJ1-1,.,.,TRBV27
CASSQSTYGYTF,TGTGCCAGCAGCCAATCGACCTATGGCTACACCTTC,TRBJ1-2,.,.,TRBV16